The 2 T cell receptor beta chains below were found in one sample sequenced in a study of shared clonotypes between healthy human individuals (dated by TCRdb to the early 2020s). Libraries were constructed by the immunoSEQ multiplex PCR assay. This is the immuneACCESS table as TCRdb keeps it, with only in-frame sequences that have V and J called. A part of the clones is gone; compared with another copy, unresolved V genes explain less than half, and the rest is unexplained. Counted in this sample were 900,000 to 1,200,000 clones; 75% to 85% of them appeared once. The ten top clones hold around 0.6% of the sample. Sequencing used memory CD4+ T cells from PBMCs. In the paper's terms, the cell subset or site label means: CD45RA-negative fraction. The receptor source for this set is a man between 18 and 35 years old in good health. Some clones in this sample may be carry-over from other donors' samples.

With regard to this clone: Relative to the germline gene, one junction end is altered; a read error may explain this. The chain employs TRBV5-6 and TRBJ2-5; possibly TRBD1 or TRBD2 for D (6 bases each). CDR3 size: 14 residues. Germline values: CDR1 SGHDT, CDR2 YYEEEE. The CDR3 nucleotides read TGTGCCAGCACCTTGTGGGGGGTCCCGGGACAATCCTACTTC. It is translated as CASTLWGVPGQSYF.

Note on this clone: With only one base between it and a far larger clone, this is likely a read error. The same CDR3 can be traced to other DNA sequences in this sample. DNA for the CDR3: TGCGCCAGCAGCCAAGTGCTCGTGCGGGAGGGAACAGATACGCAGTATTTT. Protein product: CASSQVLVREGTDTQYF. The rearrangement links TRBV4-1 to TRBJ2-3; 9 bases are a match to TRBD2. The V segment lost 1 base and the J segment 3 bases; nucleotides outside the gene matches: 8. The germline gives CDR1 MGHRA, CDR2 YSYEKL. The CDR3 runs 17 residues.